A single sample is the source of the 29 T cell receptor beta chains below, sequenced in a study of T cell responses to AZD1222 COVID-19 vaccine. Profiled with immunoSEQ multiplex PCR; TCRdb holds only in-frame clones, not every one. Seen here are around 97,000 clones, 75% to 90% observed once, and the top ten hold 20%. The sample here was peripheral blood, taken on day 0 of AZD1222 vaccination. Receptor source: an adult in good health.

The rearrangement uses TRBV6-2 or TRBV6-3 and TRBJ2-1; D is tentatively TRBD1 or TRBD2 (5 bases each). CDR3 length: 14 amino acids. CDR1 and CDR2 (germline): MNHEY, SVGEGT. Trimming shortened V by 2 bases and J by 6 bases, and 11 bases separated the two germline ends. The CDR3: CASSYRQGTNEQFF. CDR3 in DNA: TGTGCCAGCAGTTACCGGCAAGGGACCAATGAGCAGTTCTTC.

CDR3 in amino acids: CASSINRDYGYTF. Here the CDR3 DNA reads TGTGCCAGTAGTATAAACAGGGACTATGGCTACACCTTC. The chain has TRBV19 and TRBJ1-2; tentative D call: TRBD1 (6 bases). From germline, CDR1 is LNHDA and CDR2 SQIVND (reference sequence). Trimming left V 2 bases short and J 3 bases short, with 7 bases between. The CDR3 is 13 residues long.

V gene TRBV5-5 combines with J gene TRBJ1-1; D unclear. Trimming shortened V by 3 bases and J by 3 bases, and 6 bases separated the two germline ends. The CDR3 loop spans 12 amino acids. Per germline, CDR1 SGHKS and CDR2 YYEKEE (reference sequence). This chain's CDR3 is CASSSSDTEAFF. In DNA, the CDR3 is TGTGCCAGCAGCTCCTCGGACACTGAAGCTTTCTTT.

The V and J genes are TRBV6-5 and TRBJ2-7; D is ambiguous. Germline V gives CDR1 MNHEY, CDR2 SVGAGI. The length of the CDR3 is 14 residues. Trimming stripped 0 bases from V and 3 bases from J, with 9 bases between. The CDR3 sequence is CASSYSSGYYEQYF. CDR3 coding DNA: TGTGCCAGCAGTTACTCATCCGGGTACTACGAGCAGTACTTC.

V is TRBV29-1 and J is TRBJ1-2, with D unclear. V gave up 2 bases and J gave up 8 bases, with 9 bases separating them. This CDR3 comprises 11 residues. The germline V gene has CDR1 SQVTM and CDR2 ANQGSEA. This chain's CDR3 is CSVEQDRGYTF. The CDR3 bases are TGCAGCGTTGAACAGGACCGCGGCTACACCTTC.

In its sample, this clone was seen once. The rearrangement uses TRBV5-4 and TRBJ2-1; 9 bases are shared with TRBD2. CDR1 is SGHNT, CDR2 YYREEE, per germline (reference sequence). The CDR3 covers 14 residues. With 5 bases clipped from V and 9 bases from J, the junction kept 9 bases outside the gene matches. CDR3: CASSGAGGFGEQFF. CDR3 DNA: TGTGCCAGCAGTGGAGCGGGGGGATTCGGTGAGCAGTTCTTC. Looking up the rest from reference TRBV5-4 and TRBJ2-1 gives the full variable domain: ETGVTQSPTHLIKTRGQQVTLRCSSQSGHNTVSWYQQALGQGPQFIFQYYREEENGRGNFPPRFSGLQFPNYSSELNVNALELDDSALYLCASSGAGGFGEQFFGPGTRLTVL.

The CDR3 DNA reads as TGTGCCAGCAGCTCTGACAGATCTACTAATGAAAAACTGTTTTTT. The encoded protein is CASSSDRSTNEKLFF. V is TRBV27 and J is TRBJ1-4, with D possibly TRBD1 on 5 matching bases. With 6 bases removed from V and 2 bases from J, the gap between germline ends came to 13 bases. Per germline, CDR1 MNHEY and CDR2 SMNVEV (reference sequence). The CDR3 length is 15 residues.

V and J are TRBV21-1 and TRBJ1-1. TRBV21-1 is described as a pseudogene. The CDR3 sequence is 13 residues long. CDR3 in amino acids: CASSKDGFTEAFF. The CDR3 DNA reads TGTGCCAGCAGCAAAGATGGATTTACTGAAGCTTTCTTT.

This clone was recorded a few times. The V call is TRBV3-1 (or the pseudogene TRBV3-2), the J call TRBJ1-2; perhaps TRBD1 as D (5 bases). Trimming left V 5 bases short and J 4 bases short, with 11 bases between. The CDR3 length is 13 residues. Germline V gives CDR1 LGHDT, CDR2 YNNKEL (reference sequence). CDR3 DNA sequence: TGTGCCAGCAGCAACCTTCAGGGCTATGGCTACACCTTC. This codes for CASSNLQGYGYTF.

V gene TRBV4-1 combines with J gene TRBJ1-4; TRBD1 is a possible D gene (6 bases). The CDR3 totals 16 residues. Trimming shortened V by 4 bases and J by 5 bases, and 17 bases separated the two germline ends. Germline values: CDR1 MGHRA, CDR2 YSYEKL. The CDR3 protein is CASSLYEQGLNEKLFF. In nucleotides, the CDR3 is TGCGCCAGCAGCCTATATGAACAGGGATTGAATGAAAAACTGTTTTTT.

This chain joins TRBV27 and TRBJ1-2; 7 nucleotides agree with TRBD1. V dropped 2 bases and J dropped 6; count of bases not matched to a gene: 9. The CDR3 is 15 amino acids. Per germline, CDR1 MNHEY and CDR2 SMNVEV (reference sequence). The CDR3 loop reads CASSLNWDSAHGYTF. The CDR3 DNA reads TGTGCCAGCAGTTTAAACTGGGACAGTGCCCATGGCTACACCTTC.

This clone was counted between two and nine times. The chain joins TRBV5-4 to TRBJ2-3; a possible D gene is TRBD2 (7 bases). V shed 7 bases and J shed 4 bases, with 22 bases lying between them. The CDR3 sequence is 16 residues long. The germline CDR1 and CDR2 sequences are SGHNT and YYREEE (reference sequence). The chain's CDR3 is CASAVGGASSPDTQYF. CDR3 DNA sequence: TGTGCCAGCGCCGTTGGGGGGGCTTCCTCCCCAGATACGCAGTATTTT.

For the CDR3, the DNA is TGTGCCAGCCGATTAACCGGGGAGCTGTTTTTT. It specifies CASRLTGELFF. V and J are TRBV6-6 and TRBJ2-2; D not resolved. The germline gives CDR1 MNHNY, CDR2 SVGAGI (reference sequence). The CDR3 has 11 amino acids. Trimming pared 8 bases from V and 5 bases from J, leaving 6 bases between.

The chain uses TRBV29-1 and TRBJ1-4, with 9 bases identical to TRBD1. From germline, CDR1 is SQVTM and CDR2 ANQGSEA. V dropped 5 bases and J dropped 5; count of bases not matched to a gene: 3. The CDR3 extends over 13 amino acids. Here the CDR3 reads CSVTDRGNEKLFF. The DNA of the CDR3 is TGCAGCGTTACTGACAGGGGGAATGAAAAACTGTTTTTT. The full variable domain, completed using reference TRBV29-1 and TRBJ1-4, is SAVISQKPSRDICQRGTSLTIQCQVDSQVTMMFWYRQQPGQSLTLIATANQGSEATYESGFVIDKFPISRPNLTFSTLTVSNMSPEDSSIYLCSVTDRGNEKLFFGSGTQLSVL.

The rearrangement joins TRBV2 to TRBJ1-4; 7 bases fit TRBD1. This CDR3 spans 15 amino acids. In germline, CDR1 is SNHLY, CDR2 FYNNEI. The trim removed 7 bases at V and 8 bases at J, leaving 13 bases unmatched. CDR3 sequence reads: CASTRSTGVEEKLFF. CDR3 coding DNA: TGTGCCAGCACCCGATCTACAGGGGTTGAGGAAAAACTGTTTTTT.

The chain uses TRBV10-1 and TRBJ2-3; 10 bases match TRBD2. Germline V gene data show CDR1 as WNHNN and CDR2 as SYGVQD (reference sequence). The ends lost 0 bases at V and 1 base at J; junction bases unmatched: 4. This CDR3 is 17 amino acids long. The CDR3 sequence: CASSESPSGRGTDTQYF. In nucleotides, the CDR3 is TGCGCCAGCAGTGAGTCTCCCAGCGGGAGGGGCACAGATACGCAGTATTTT.

J is TRBJ2-5 and V is TRBV12-3 or TRBV12-4; TRBD2 agrees at 7 bases. This CDR3 is 13 amino acids long. After removal of 7 bases from V and 5 bases from J, the junction contained 7 bases not matched to a gene. The CDR3 spells CASTLAGGETQYF. Written as DNA, the CDR3 is TGTGCCAGCACCTTAGCGGGTGGTGAGACCCAGTACTTC.

V is TRBV4-1 and J is TRBJ2-1, with D tentatively TRBD2 (6 bases). V lost 3 bases to trimming and J lost 10 bases, with 19 bases between them. This CDR3 comprises 15 residues. Per germline, CDR1 MGHRA and CDR2 YSYEKL. Here the CDR3 DNA reads TGCGCCAGCAGCCAGGATCGGGACTCAGGGAGGGAGCAGTTCTTC. Translated, it gives CASSQDRDSGREQFF.

The chain uses TRBV7-9 and TRBJ2-7, with D unresolved. Trimming stripped 5 bases from V and 7 bases from J, with 15 bases between. The CDR3 has 13 amino acids. Germline V gene data show CDR1 as SEHNR and CDR2 as FQNEAQ (reference sequence). The CDR3 DNA follows: TGTGCCAGCAGCCCTTACACGGCTGAGGAGCAGTACTTC. Translation: CASSPYTAEEQYF. Looking up the rest from reference TRBV7-9 and TRBJ2-7 gives the full variable domain: DTGVSQNPRHKITKRGQNVTFRCDPISEHNRLYWYRQTLGQGPEFLTYFQNEAQLEKSRLLSDRFSAERPKGSFSTLEIQRTEQGDSAMYLCASSPYTAEEQYFGPGTRLTVT.

The chain employs TRBV13 and TRBJ1-5; D is uncertain. This CDR3 has 13 amino acids. V lost 0 bases and J lost 5, with 5 bases in between. Per the germline V gene, CDR1 is PRHDT and CDR2 is FYEKMQ (reference sequence). CDR3 nucleotide sequence: TGTGCCAGCAGCTTAGGCCGCGATCAGCCCCAGCATTTT. Its protein is CASSLGRDQPQHF.

The V and J genes are TRBV19 and TRBJ2-7; D possibly corresponds to TRBD2 (6 bases). In germline, CDR1 is LNHDA, CDR2 SQIVND (reference sequence). This CDR3 is 15 amino acids long. Trimming shortened V by 4 bases and J by 0 bases, and 13 bases separated the two germline ends. The CDR3 loop is CASSRGLDHSYEQYF. As DNA, the CDR3 is TGTGCCAGTAGTAGGGGACTGGATCACTCCTACGAGCAGTACTTC.

This clone was counted a single time. This rearrangement joins TRBV10-3 to TRBJ2-7; maybe TRBD1 (5 bases). CDR3 length: 14 amino acids. Trimming took 6 bases from V and 0 from J, leaving 12 bases between them. Germline-derived CDR1 and CDR2 are ENHRY and SYGVKD. The CDR3 sequence is CAIRPTESSYEQYF. DNA for the CDR3: TGTGCCATCAGGCCGACAGAGAGCTCCTACGAGCAGTACTTC.

A remark on this clone: One end of the junction fails to match germline, which may point to a read error. V and J are TRBV2 and TRBJ1-2; a weak D match, TRBD1 (6 bases). The length of the CDR3 is 10 residues. Germline CDR1 is SNHLY and CDR2 is FYNNEI. The CDR3 is CASDYRVEIF. CDR3 nucleotide sequence: TGTGCCAGCGACTACAGGGTGGAGATTTTC.

This clone was detected once. V is TRBV6-2 or TRBV6-3 and J is TRBJ1-2; 9 bases align to TRBD1. The CDR3 contains 14 residues. Per germline, CDR1 MNHEY and CDR2 SVGEGT. V lost 5 bases, J lost 5 bases, and 6 bases stayed unmatched. CDR3 coding DNA: TGTGCCAGCAGTGGACAGGGGCCCCTATATGGCTACACCTTC. Translated: CASSGQGPLYGYTF.

The rearrangement joins TRBV28 to TRBJ2-1; TRBD2 matches 11 bases. V lost 4 bases, J lost 5 bases, and 7 bases stayed unmatched. From germline, CDR1 is MDHEN and CDR2 SYDVKM. The CDR3 loop spans 16 amino acids. The CDR3 is CASSSLAGGRDNEQFF. The CDR3 DNA is TGTGCCAGCAGTTCGTTAGCGGGAGGGAGGGACAATGAGCAGTTCTTC. Looking up the rest from reference TRBV28 and TRBJ2-1 gives the full variable domain: DVKVTQSSRYLVKRTGEKVFLECVQDMDHENMFWYRQDPGLGLRLIYFSYDVKMKEKGDIPEGYSVSREKKERFSLILESASTNQTSMYLCASSSLAGGRDNEQFFGPGTRLTVL.

V gene TRBV10-3 combines with J gene TRBJ1-1, with 11 bases aligning to TRBD1. J gave up 1 base and V 8 bases, and 0 bases lay outside the gene matches. This CDR3 has 13 amino acids. Germline V gene lookup returns CDR1 ENHRY and CDR2 SYGVKD. The CDR3 reads CAIGTGGNTEAFF. The CDR3 DNA follows: TGTGCCATCGGGACAGGGGGGAACACTGAAGCTTTCTTT.

The gene calls are TRBV6-2 or TRBV6-3 and TRBJ2-7; no clear D gene. With 5 bases removed from V and 6 bases from J, the gap between germline ends came to 20 bases. Germline CDR1 MNHEY, CDR2 SVGEGT. The CDR3 length is 15 residues. DNA for the CDR3: TGTGCCAGCAGTACGGCCCTTGGGCAGGCCGCCGAGCAGTACTTC. It yields the protein CASSTALGQAAEQYF.

This chain uses TRBV7-2 with TRBJ1-1, with a possible D match to TRBD1 (6 bases). The CDR3 loop spans 15 amino acids. Germline V gives CDR1 SGHTA, CDR2 FQGNSA. V was cut by 5 bases and J by 0 bases, with 13 bases left in between. CDR3 DNA: TGTGCCAGCAGCATAGGGGGGGGCATGAACACTGAAGCTTTCTTT. Its translation: CASSIGGGMNTEAFF.

V and J are TRBV10-3 and TRBJ2-1; 8 bases align to TRBD1. The CDR3 is 15 residues long. Germline-derived CDR1 and CDR2 are ENHRY and SYGVKD. J lost 3 bases, V lost 6 bases, and 7 bases had no gene match. The DNA of the CDR3 is TGTGCCATCAGCGCGGGACAGGAAATCTACAATGAGCAGTTCTTC. It yields the protein CAISAGQEIYNEQFF.